The 25 T cell receptor beta chains listed next were all sequenced from one sample in a study of human T cells and chemical hapten exposure. Using its own MiXCR run on the 5' RACE reads, TCRdb lists one record per CDR3 protein. The sample has tens of thousands of distinct CDR3 sequences, roughly 15% seen once; the top ten hold under 7.5%. It was from unfractionated whole blood that total RNA was extracted. The receptor set was obtained from a female donor in good health.

The chain combines TRBV7-9 with TRBJ2-7; a weak D match, TRBD2 (6 bases). With 5 bases removed from V and 2 bases from J, the gap between germline ends came to 16 bases. CDR3 length: 15 amino acids. Germline-derived CDR1 and CDR2 are SEHNR and FQNEAQ (reference sequence). The CDR3 reads CASSLLAGLPYEQYF. Here the CDR3 DNA reads TGTGCCAGCAGCCTACTGGCGGGGCTCCCCTACGAGCAGTACTTC.

The chain employs TRBV15 and TRBJ1-5; D is uncertain. This CDR3 region has 15 residues. Germline loops: CDR1 LNHNV, CDR2 YYDKDF (reference sequence). Trimming removed 0 bases from V and 3 bases from J, with 9 bases in between. As DNA, the CDR3 is TGTGCCACCAGCAGAGATACAGTTTACAATCAGCCCCAGCATTTT. Its translation is CATSRDTVYNQPQHF.

The chain couples TRBV11-2 to TRBJ2-5; D call uncertain. The CDR3 totals 16 residues. Germline-derived CDR1 and CDR2 are SGHAT and FQNNGV. Trimming left V 0 bases short and J 1 base short, with 12 bases between. CDR3 coding DNA: TGTGCCAGCAGCTTAGAAATTAGCCTGGTCCAAGAGACCCAGTACTTC. Protein sequence: CASSLEISLVQETQYF.

This clonotype has ten or more counts. The J gene is TRBJ2-1, the V gene TRBV10-3; 12 bases align to TRBD2. With V trimmed by 2 bases and J by 0 bases, 11 bases remained unmatched. CDR3 length equals 20 residues. CDR1 ENHRY and CDR2 SYGVKD come from the germline V gene. The CDR3 here is CAISERGTSGLLSSYNEQFF. As DNA, the CDR3 is TGTGCCATCAGTGAGCGTGGGACTAGCGGGTTGCTGAGCTCCTACAATGAGCAGTTCTTC.

There are many counts of this clonotype. The gene calls are TRBV20-1 and TRBJ2-6; TRBD1 might be the D (5 bases). CDR3 length: 18 residues. V was shortened by 0 bases and J by 1 base, with 16 bases between the two germline ends. Germline CDR1 and CDR2: DFQATT and SNEGSKA (reference sequence). Here the CDR3 reads CSARDGARAVSGANVLTF. The CDR3 nucleotides are TGCAGTGCTAGAGATGGTGCCAGGGCCGTTTCTGGGGCCAACGTCCTGACTTTC.

A few counts support this clonotype. J is TRBJ1-2 and V is TRBV3-1; D unclear. V lost 0 bases to trimming and J lost 8 bases, with 16 bases between them. CDR3 size: 15 residues. Germline V gene sequence: CDR1 LGHDT, CDR2 YNNKEL (reference sequence). The CDR3 DNA follows: TGTGCCAGCAGCCAAGAACTCAGCTTTGGGAAGGGCTACACCTTC. It translates to CASSQELSFGKGYTF.

The V and J genes are TRBV5-5 and TRBJ2-7; TRBD1 is a possible D gene (5 bases). In germline, CDR1 is SGHKS, CDR2 YYEKEE (reference sequence). The CDR3 runs 12 residues. V was cut by 4 bases and J by 3 bases, with 8 bases left in between. CDR3 amino acids: CASSGQVYEQYF. The CDR3 DNA sequence: TGTGCCAGCAGCGGACAAGTCTACGAGCAGTACTTC.

This clonotype was counted between two and nine times. V usage is TRBV20-1 and J usage is TRBJ1-2; 11 positions match TRBD1. CDR3 length equals 15 residues. V shed 4 bases and J 2 bases; nucleotides not matched to a gene: 6. Germline CDR1 DFQATT, CDR2 SNEGSKA (reference sequence). The CDR3 sequence: CSAKGQGAENYGYTF. The CDR3 DNA reads as TGCAGTGCTAAAGGACAGGGGGCTGAAAACTATGGCTACACCTTC.

This clonotype appeared many times. The chain uses TRBV20-1 and TRBJ2-1; D may be TRBD2 (5 bases). Germline-derived CDR1 and CDR2 are DFQATT and SNEGSKA (reference sequence). V lost 0 bases to trimming and J lost 3 bases, with 12 bases between them. The CDR3 spans 15 residues. The CDR3 sequence is CSARDEGNIYNEQFF. CDR3 in DNA: TGCAGTGCTAGAGATGAGGGAAATATCTACAATGAGCAGTTCTTC.

V usage is TRBV20-1 and J usage is TRBJ1-2; D unclear. This CDR3 has 16 amino acids. Trimming cost V 2 bases and J 2 bases, with 18 bases left between them. CDR1 and CDR2 from the germline V gene are DFQATT and SNEGSKA (reference sequence). CDR3 amino acids: CSARRAPGRKNYGYTF. The CDR3 bases are TGCAGTGCTAGACGCGCGCCGGGTCGGAAGAACTATGGCTACACCTTC.

The chain combines TRBV4-2 with TRBJ2-3; 8 nucleotides agree with TRBD2. This CDR3 region has 16 residues. V dropped 5 bases and J dropped 2; count of bases not matched to a gene: 9. Per the germline V gene, CDR1 is LGHNA and CDR2 is YNFKEQ. CDR3: CASSYGTSDFTDTQYF. For the CDR3, the DNA is TGTGCCAGCAGCTACGGGACTAGTGATTTCACAGATACGCAGTATTTT.

A word on this clonotype: Its ends do not fully match the called genes, so a read error is possible. V usage is TRBV20-1 and J usage is TRBJ1-1, with D maybe TRBD1 (5 bases). The CDR3 runs to 11 residues. The germline V gene encodes CDR1 DFQATT and CDR2 SNEGSKA (reference sequence). CDR3 DNA sequence: TGCGGTGCTAGAGGGGACGTTTCCCATCTCTTT. This sequence encodes CGARGDVSHLF.

This clonotype has more than one count but fewer than ten. V gene TRBV12-3 or TRBV12-4 combines with J gene TRBJ2-3; maybe TRBD2 (6 bases). There are 17 residues in the CDR3. Trimming removed 3 bases at V and 2 bases at J, with 18 bases between. CDR3 bases: TGTGCCAGCAGTTTTAGGGTTTTACTAGCCCCCACAGATACGCAGTATTTT. Amino acid sequence: CASSFRVLLAPTDTQYF.

The chain joins TRBV4-2 to TRBJ2-5, with D maybe TRBD1 (5 bases). The ends were cut back, 0 bases at V and 1 base at J, with 6 bases in the middle. The CDR3 spans 14 residues. CDR1 is LGHNA and CDR2 is YNFKEQ in the germline V gene. CDR3 coding DNA: TGTGCCAGCAGCCAAGAACAGGCCCAAGAGACCCAGTACTTC. It is translated as CASSQEQAQETQYF.

In its sample, this clonotype was seen many times. V usage is TRBV19 and J usage is TRBJ1-5, with D maybe TRBD1 (6 bases). This CDR3 spans 15 amino acids. V shed 5 bases and J shed 8 bases, with 19 bases lying between them. CDR1 is LNHDA, CDR2 SQIVND, per germline (reference sequence). In DNA, the CDR3 is TGTGCCAGTAGTTCCCCCCGGCAGGGGTGGGAGCCCCAGCATTTT. It is translated as CASSSPRQGWEPQHF.

This clonotype has only a few counts. The V gene is TRBV29-1, the J gene TRBJ2-3; 13 positions match TRBD2. This CDR3 spans 15 amino acids. V gave up 4 bases and J gave up 5 bases; unmatched junction bases: 6. Germline loops: CDR1 SQVTM, CDR2 ANQGSEA. The CDR3 is CSVGTSGSGGDTQYF. Written as DNA, the CDR3 is TGCAGCGTTGGGACTAGCGGGAGTGGAGGAGATACGCAGTATTTT.

V gene TRBV3-1 combines with J gene TRBJ2-7; D gene unclear. This CDR3 has 13 residues. Germline V gene sequence: CDR1 LGHDT, CDR2 YNNKEL (reference sequence). Trimming removed 4 bases at V and 2 bases at J, with 9 bases between. CDR3 sequence reads: CASSPGSAYEQYF. The DNA of the CDR3 is TGTGCCAGCAGCCCCGGGTCGGCCTACGAGCAGTACTTC.

This clonotype was found many times. The chain recombines TRBV18 with TRBJ1-6; D is undetermined. From germline, CDR1 is KGHSH and CDR2 LQKENI. The CDR3 loop spans 14 amino acids. Trimming removed 1 base at V and 10 bases at J, with 11 bases between. The DNA of the CDR3 is TGTGCCAGCTCACCACTTGGTAGGGAATCACCCCTCCACTTT. Translating gives CASSPLGRESPLHF.

This clonotype has more than one count but fewer than ten. V usage is TRBV6-1 and J usage is TRBJ1-5; D is perhaps TRBD1 (6 bases). The V and J ends lost 7 bases and 0 bases respectively, with 16 bases between them. CDR3 size: 16 residues. Germline assignment: CDR1 MNHNS and CDR2 SASEGT. CDR3 sequence (DNA): TGTGCCAGCATCATCGACACAGGGCTTAGCAATCAGCCCCAGCATTTT. Translation: CASIIDTGLSNQPQHF.

In its sample, this clonotype was seen a few times. The CDR3 is CASRPDRATPYEQYF. The CDR3 DNA reads as TGTGCCAGCAGACCCGACAGGGCCACGCCATACGAGCAGTACTTC. This chain joins TRBV6-1 and TRBJ2-7; 7 bases match TRBD1. Trimming at V came to 6 bases and at J to 4 bases, leaving 12 bases not matched to a gene. CDR3 length: 15 residues. From germline, CDR1 is MNHNS and CDR2 SASEGT.

V gene TRBV2 combines with J gene TRBJ2-1, with TRBD2 matching 10 bases. Germline values: CDR1 SNHLY, CDR2 FYNNEI. The J segment lost 5 bases and the V segment lost 6 bases, leaving 4 bases of the junction unmatched. This CDR3 is built from 14 residues. As DNA, the CDR3 is TGTGCCAGCAGGGCGGGACTAGCGAACAATGAGCAGTTCTTC. Protein sequence: CASRAGLANNEQFF.

This clonotype has only a few counts. This sequence joins TRBV5-6 and TRBJ2-5; D may be TRBD1 or TRBD2 (5 bases each). Trimming shortened V by 0 bases and J by 5 bases, and 14 bases separated the two germline ends. Germline lookup yields CDR1 SGHDT and CDR2 YYEEEE. The CDR3 spans 15 residues. As DNA, the CDR3 is TGTGCCAGCAGCTTGGCACCGGGGCTGGGGGAGACCCAGTACTTC. This gives the protein CASSLAPGLGETQYF.

This clonotype was observed a few times. The chain is built from TRBV5-4 and TRBJ1-2, with 7 bases lining up with TRBD1. CDR1 and CDR2 (germline): SGHNT, YYREEE (reference sequence). V lost 0 bases, J lost 3 bases, and 8 bases stayed unmatched. This CDR3 comprises 16 residues. CDR3 DNA: TGTGCCAGCAGCTTGGATCTCACAGGGGCCGACTATGGCTACACCTTC. Its translation is CASSLDLTGADYGYTF.

This clonotype was detected only a few times. The V gene is TRBV6-5, the J gene TRBJ2-3; 8 bases are a match to TRBD1. The CDR3 spans 15 residues. Germline assignment: CDR1 MNHEY and CDR2 SVGAGI. The J segment lost 5 bases and the V segment lost 5 bases, leaving 9 bases of the junction unmatched. CDR3 in amino acids: CASSQRTGFLDTQYF. Here the CDR3 DNA reads TGTGCCAGCAGTCAAAGGACAGGGTTCTTAGATACGCAGTATTTT.

This clonotype was found a few times. The V and J genes are TRBV24-1 and TRBJ2-1; D gene uncertain. The CDR3 contains 13 residues. Germline CDR1 KGHDR, CDR2 SFDVKD. Trimming removed 0 bases at V and 8 bases at J, with 7 bases between. The CDR3 bases are TGTGCCACCAGTGATTTGGTTTCTTATGAGCAGTTCTTC. This sequence encodes CATSDLVSYEQFF.